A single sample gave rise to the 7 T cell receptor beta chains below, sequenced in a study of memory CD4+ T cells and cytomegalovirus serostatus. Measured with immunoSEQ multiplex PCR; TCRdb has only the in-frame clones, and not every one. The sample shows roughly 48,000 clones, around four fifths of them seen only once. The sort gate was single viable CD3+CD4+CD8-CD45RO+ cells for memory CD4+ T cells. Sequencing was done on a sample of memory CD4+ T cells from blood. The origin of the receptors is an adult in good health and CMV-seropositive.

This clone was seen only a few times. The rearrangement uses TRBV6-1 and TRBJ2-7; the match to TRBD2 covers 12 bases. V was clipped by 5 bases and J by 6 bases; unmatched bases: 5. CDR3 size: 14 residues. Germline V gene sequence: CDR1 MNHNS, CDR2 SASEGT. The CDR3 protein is CASSQTSGRLEQYF. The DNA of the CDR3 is TGTGCCAGCAGTCAAACTAGCGGGAGGCTCGAGCAGTACTTC.

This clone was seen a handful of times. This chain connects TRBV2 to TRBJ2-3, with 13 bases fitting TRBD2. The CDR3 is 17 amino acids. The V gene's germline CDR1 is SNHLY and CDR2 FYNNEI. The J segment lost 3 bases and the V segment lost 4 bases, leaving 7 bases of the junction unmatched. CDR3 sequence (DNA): TGTGCCAGCAGTGGGGCTCGGGGACTAGCGGGAACAGATACGCAGTATTTT. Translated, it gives CASSGARGLAGTDTQYF.

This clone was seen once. CDR3 nucleotide sequence: TGTGCCAGTAGTAGCGCTCGGACTGGAATTAATGAAAAACTGTTTTTT. This translates into CASSSARTGINEKLFF. V and J are TRBV19 and TRBJ1-4; D remains unclear. Germline-derived CDR1 and CDR2 are LNHDA and SQIVND (reference sequence). The CDR3 is 16 residues long. The V end lost 4 bases, the J end lost 4 bases, and 16 bases lay between the germline ends.

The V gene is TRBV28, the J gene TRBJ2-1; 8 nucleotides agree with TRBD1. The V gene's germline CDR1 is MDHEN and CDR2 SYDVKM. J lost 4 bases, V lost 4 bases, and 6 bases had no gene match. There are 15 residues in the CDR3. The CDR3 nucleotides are TGTGCCAGCAGTTCCTTGGACAGGGCGTACAATGAGCAGTTCTTC. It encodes CASSSLDRAYNEQFF.

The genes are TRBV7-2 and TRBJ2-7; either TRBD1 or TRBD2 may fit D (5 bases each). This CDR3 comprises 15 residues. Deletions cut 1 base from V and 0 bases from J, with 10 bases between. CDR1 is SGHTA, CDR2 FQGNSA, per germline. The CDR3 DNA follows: TGTGCCAGCAGCTTAGTCGGGACCCGCTCCTACGAGCAGTACTTC. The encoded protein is CASSLVGTRSYEQYF.

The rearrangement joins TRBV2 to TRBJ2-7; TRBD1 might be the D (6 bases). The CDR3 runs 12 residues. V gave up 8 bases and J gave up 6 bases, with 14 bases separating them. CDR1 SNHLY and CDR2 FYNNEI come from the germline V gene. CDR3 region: CASGTNWSEQYF. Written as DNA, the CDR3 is TGTGCCAGCGGGACAAACTGGAGCGAGCAGTACTTC.

The CDR3 sequence: CASSHIVGGGFGELFF. CDR3 bases: TGCGCCAGCAGCCATATAGTAGGGGGCGGTTTCGGGGAGCTGTTTTTT. The J gene is TRBJ2-2, the V gene TRBV4-1, with TRBD1 matching over 7 bases. Germline CDR1 reads MGHRA; CDR2 reads YSYEKL. The V gene end was trimmed by 3 bases and the J gene end by 7 bases; junction bases not matched to a gene: 11. The CDR3 spans 16 residues.